This T cell receptor beta chain derives from a study of CD8 T cells in Susac syndrome. In the multiple sclerosis control group, patients were treatment-naive and had stable or active relapsing-remitting disease. This CDR3 is built from 16 residues. The V end lost 1 base, the J end lost 1 base, and 11 bases lay between the germline ends. The authors reverse transcribed 0.5 to 1 ug RNA with random hexamers. Amplification of TCR beta CDR3 was carried out by immunoSEQ multiplex PCR, which covered 54 Vbeta and 13 Jbeta segments. TCRdb called the immunoSEQ multiplex PCR reads again in MiXCR, with one record for every CDR3 protein. Here the sample spans 200,000 to 250,000 distinct CDR3 sequences, around 95% being singletons.

The chain uses TRBV12-3 or TRBV12-4 and TRBJ2-1; D may match TRBD1 or TRBD2 (6 bases each). Sequences were obtained from CD4+ T cells from PBMCs. This TCR was recovered from a human donor with multiple sclerosis. The CDR3 DNA reads TGTGCCAGCAGTTTAGGAGGGGGGCCTTCCTACAATGAGCAGTTCTTC. Protein sequence: CASSLGGGPSYNEQFF.